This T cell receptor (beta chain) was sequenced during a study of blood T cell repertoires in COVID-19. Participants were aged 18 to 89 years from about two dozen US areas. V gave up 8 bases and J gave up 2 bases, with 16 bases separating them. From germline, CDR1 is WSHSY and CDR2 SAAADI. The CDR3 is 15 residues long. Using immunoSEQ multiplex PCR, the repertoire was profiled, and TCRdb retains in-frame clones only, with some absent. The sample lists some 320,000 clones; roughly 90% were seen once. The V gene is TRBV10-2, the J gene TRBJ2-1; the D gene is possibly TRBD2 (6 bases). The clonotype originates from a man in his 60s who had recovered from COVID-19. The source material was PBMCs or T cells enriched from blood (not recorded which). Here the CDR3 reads CASRVAGRTYNEQFF. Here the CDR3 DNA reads TGCGCCAGCCGGGTCGCGGGGAGGACCTACAATGAGCAGTTCTTC.